Presented here are 14 T cell receptor beta chains from one specimen sequenced in a study of graft-versus-host responses after intestinal transplantation. Libraries were prepared by immunoSEQ multiplex PCR; TCRdb keeps only in-frame clonotypes and omits some of them. The table has 30,000 to 40,000 clones, around 94% seen once. The sample consisted of PBMCs, taken 16 days after intestinal transplant. Receptors originate from a human patient who received an intestinal transplant, so some T cells may come from the graft donor.

This clone has only one observation. The chain employs TRBV5-1 and TRBJ2-5, with D possibly matching TRBD1 (6 bases). The V end was cut by 2 bases, the J end by 1 base, with 15 bases between. The CDR3 consists of 16 residues. In germline, CDR1 is SGHRS, CDR2 YFSETQ. This CDR3 is CASSFRGSSLQETQYF. Written as DNA, the CDR3 is TGCGCCAGCAGCTTCAGGGGAAGCTCTCTCCAAGAGACCCAGTACTTC.

This rearrangement joins TRBV4-1 to TRBJ2-7; 10 bases line up with TRBD2. Germline V gene data show CDR1 as MGHRA and CDR2 as YSYEKL. V was clipped by 0 bases and J by 1 base; unmatched bases: 9. The CDR3 totals 18 residues. CDR3 bases: TGCGCCAGCAGCCAAGATGAGGTAGCGGGAGGTCGGTCCTACGAGCAGTACTTC. Its protein product is CASSQDEVAGGRSYEQYF.

The genes are TRBV28 and TRBJ1-5; a weak D match, TRBD1 (5 bases). Looked up from germline, CDR1 is MDHEN and CDR2 is SYDVKM. V dropped 7 bases and J dropped 4 bases, with 14 bases sitting between them. The CDR3 runs 14 residues. Here the CDR3 reads CASIIARENQPQHF. The CDR3 DNA follows: TGTGCCAGCATTATAGCCAGGGAGAATCAGCCCCAGCATTTT.

The V gene is TRBV9, the J gene TRBJ2-2; TRBD2 matches at 8 bases. The CDR3 is made up of 15 amino acids. Germline-derived CDR1 and CDR2 are SGDLS and YYNGEE. V was pared by 1 base and J by 8 bases, with 7 bases of the junction left unmatched. The CDR3 loop is CASSVSGTSRGELFF. DNA for the CDR3: TGTGCCAGCAGCGTATCCGGGACTAGTAGGGGGGAGCTGTTTTTT.

The chain couples TRBV7-8 to TRBJ1-2; maybe TRBD1 (6 bases). This CDR3 has 14 residues. From germline, CDR1 is SGHVS and CDR2 FQNEAQ. With 5 bases removed from V and 0 bases from J, the gap between germline ends came to 10 bases. Here the CDR3 DNA reads TGTGCCAGCAGCCCTAACAGGGCTAACTATGGCTACACCTTC. This translates into CASSPNRANYGYTF.

This chain joins TRBV4-1 and TRBJ2-7, with 8 bases aligning to TRBD2. The CDR3 length is 15 residues. The germline gives CDR1 MGHRA, CDR2 YSYEKL. V lost 0 bases to trimming and J lost 3 bases; unmatched junction nucleotides: 4. The CDR3: CASSQDPGGGYEQYF. The DNA for the CDR3 is TGCGCCAGCAGCCAAGATCCCGGGGGGGGCTACGAGCAGTACTTC.

The chain uses TRBV7-8 and TRBJ2-4; either TRBD1 or TRBD2 may supply D (5 bases each). V was cut by 2 bases and J by 13 bases, with 12 bases left in between. The CDR3 has 12 residues. The germline V gene encodes CDR1 SGHVS and CDR2 FQNEAQ. The CDR3 bases are TGTGCCAGCAGCTTATGGGACGGGGAACAGTACTTC. Protein product: CASSLWDGEQYF.

The chain combines TRBV4-1 with TRBJ2-7, with 12 bases identical to TRBD1. This CDR3 has 17 residues. The germline CDR1 and CDR2 sequences are MGHRA and YSYEKL. Germline trimming cut 1 base from V and 4 bases from J; bases unmatched to any gene: 8. The CDR3 region is CASSQGDRGPAGYEQYF. CDR3 DNA sequence: TGCGCCAGCAGCCAAGGGGACAGGGGGCCGGCTGGATACGAGCAGTACTTC.

This chain connects TRBV19 to TRBJ2-2; D may be TRBD2 (6 bases). V was clipped by 5 bases and J by 3 bases, with 10 bases between them. The CDR3 runs to 14 residues. CDR1 and CDR2 from the germline V gene are LNHDA and SQIVND (reference sequence). The CDR3 sequence: CASSGGVYTGELFF. The CDR3, as DNA: TGTGCCAGTAGTGGAGGGGTTTACACCGGGGAGCTGTTTTTT.

The chain couples TRBV11-2 to TRBJ2-1; 13 nucleotides match TRBD2. V lost 3 bases to trimming and J lost 4 bases; unmatched junction nucleotides: 3. The germline CDR1 and CDR2 sequences are SGHAT and FQNNGV. The CDR3 spans 16 residues. The CDR3 protein is CASSFELAGGYNEQFF. CDR3 coding DNA: TGTGCCAGCAGCTTCGAACTAGCGGGAGGGTACAATGAGCAGTTCTTC.

The J gene is TRBJ1-5, the V gene TRBV10-1, with a weak D call TRBD1 (6 bases). The CDR3 runs to 10 residues. V gave up 7 bases and J gave up 10 bases, with 8 bases separating them. From germline, CDR1 is WNHNN and CDR2 SYGVQD (reference sequence). The CDR3 region has the DNA TGCGCCAGCATACAGGGACCCCAGCATTTT. Translated: CASIQGPQHF.

V is TRBV25-1 and J is TRBJ2-1; 8 nucleotides align to TRBD2. The CDR3 runs 13 residues. Germline CDR1 and CDR2: MGHDK and SYGVNS. Unmatched junction bases numbered 8, after V lost 10 bases and J lost 6 bases. CDR3 nucleotides: TGTGCCACCGGGACTAGGGGAAGCAATGAGCAGTTCTTC. It yields the protein CATGTRGSNEQFF.

The chain uses TRBV6-5 and TRBJ2-1; TRBD1 aligns across 7 bases. The CDR3 has 16 amino acids. In germline, CDR1 is MNHEY, CDR2 SVGAGI. Losses at the gene ends were 1 base for V and 7 bases for J; bases not matched to a gene: 10. The CDR3 coding sequence is TGTGCCAGCAGTTACTATGACAGGGCCCCTATGAATGAGCAGTTCTTC. This translates into CASSYYDRAPMNEQFF.

This chain links TRBV11-2 with TRBJ2-2; 8 nucleotides match TRBD1. CDR3 length: 14 amino acids. The trim removed 8 bases at V and 2 bases at J, leaving 4 bases unmatched. Germline assignment: CDR1 SGHAT and CDR2 FQNNGV. This chain's CDR3 is CASPGTGNTGELFF. Here the CDR3 DNA reads TGTGCCAGCCCCGGGACAGGAAACACCGGGGAGCTGTTTTTT.